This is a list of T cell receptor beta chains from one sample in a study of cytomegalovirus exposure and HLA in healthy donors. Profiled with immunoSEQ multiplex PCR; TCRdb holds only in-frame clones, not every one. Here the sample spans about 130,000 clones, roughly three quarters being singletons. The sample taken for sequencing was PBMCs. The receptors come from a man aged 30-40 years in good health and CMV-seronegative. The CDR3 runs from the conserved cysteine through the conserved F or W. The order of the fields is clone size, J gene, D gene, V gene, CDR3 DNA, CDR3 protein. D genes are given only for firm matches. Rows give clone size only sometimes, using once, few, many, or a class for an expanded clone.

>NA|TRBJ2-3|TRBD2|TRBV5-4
TGTGCCAGCAGCCCAAGGGAGCGGGGGGCCACAGATACGCAGTATTTT
CASSPRERGATDTQYF
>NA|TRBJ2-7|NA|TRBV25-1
TGTGCCAGCAGTGGCGTCGACAGGCCGGAGCAGTACTTC
CASSGVDRPEQYF
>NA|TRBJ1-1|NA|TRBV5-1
TGCGCCAGCAGACGGACAGATGAAGCTTTCTTT
CASRRTDEAFF
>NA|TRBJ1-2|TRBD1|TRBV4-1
TGCGCCAGCAGCCAAGAGAGCGCGGACAGGCGCTATGGCTACACCTTC
CASSQESADRRYGYTF
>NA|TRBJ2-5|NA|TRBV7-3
TGTGCCAGCAGTCGCAACAAGAAAGAGACCCAGTACTTC
CASSRNKKETQYF
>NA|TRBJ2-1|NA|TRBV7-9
TGTGCCAGCAGCTTCAGCGAGGACAATGAGCAGTTCTTC
CASSFSEDNEQFF
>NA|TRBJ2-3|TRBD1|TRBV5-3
TGTGCCAGAAAGGACAGGGGTACAGATACGCAGTATTTT
CARKDRGTDTQYF
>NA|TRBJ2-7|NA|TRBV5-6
TGTGCCAGCAGCTTGCAACCCGACAGATACGAGCAGTACTTC
CASSLQPDRYEQYF
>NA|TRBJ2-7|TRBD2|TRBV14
TGTGCCAGCAGCCATAGCGGGAGGGCCCTCGACGACGAGCAGTACTTC
CASSHSGRALDDEQYF
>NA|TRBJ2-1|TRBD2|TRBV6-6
TGTGCCAGCAGTTCCGGGACTAGGTCTAATGAGCAGTTCTTC
CASSSGTRSNEQFF
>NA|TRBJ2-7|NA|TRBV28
TGTGCCAGCAGATCAGACAGTTACTTAATCAGCGAGCAGTACTTC
CASRSDSYLISEQYF
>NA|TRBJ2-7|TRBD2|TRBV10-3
TGTGCCATCAGTGAATCGGCGGGAGGTCCCTACGAGCAGTACTTC
CAISESAGGPYEQYF
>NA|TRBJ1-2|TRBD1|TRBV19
TGTGCCAGTAGTGTTCTCAACAGGGGTATCGACTATGGCTACACCTTC
CASSVLNRGIDYGYTF
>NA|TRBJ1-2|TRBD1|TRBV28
TGTGCCAGCAGTCGGACAGGGAGGGGCTATGGCTACACCTTC
CASSRTGRGYGYTF
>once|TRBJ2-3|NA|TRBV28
TGTGCCAGCAGTTTACAGGGTTTTGGAGATACGCAGTATTTT
CASSLQGFGDTQYF
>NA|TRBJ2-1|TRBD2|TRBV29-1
TGCAGCGGGCGGGAGTTCCCCTACAATGAGCAGTTCTTC
CSGREFPYNEQFF
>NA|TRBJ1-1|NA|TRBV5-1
TGCGCCAGCAGCTTGTCAGCCGGGGGCACTGAAGCTTTCTTT
CASSLSAGGTEAFF